Listed below are T cell receptor beta chains from one sample, sequenced in a study of T cell repertoires in ileal Crohn's disease. The assay was immunoSEQ multiplex PCR, and TCRdb's table has in-frame clones only and misses some. The data show about 5,600 clones, with about 85% seen just once and 9% to 10% held by the top ten. The source material was ileal tissue. The receptor set was obtained from an adult with Crohn's disease. The CDR3 runs from the conserved cysteine through the conserved F or W. The order of the fields is D gene, J gene, V gene, clone size, CDR3 DNA, CDR3 protein. D genes are given only for firm matches. Size is omitted from some rows. Given values are once, few, many or a class for expanded clones.

d_call: TRBD1; j_call: TRBJ1-5; v_call: TRBV30; clone_size: NA; cdr3_nt: TGTGCCTGGAGGGAGGGACAGGGGGCCGGTCAGCCCCAGCATTTT; cdr3_aa: CAWREGQGAGQPQHF
d_call: NA; j_call: TRBJ2-7; v_call: TRBV5-1; clone_size: NA; cdr3_nt: TGCGCCAGCAGCTTGGCCGTAGTGAACGAGCAGTACTTC; cdr3_aa: CASSLAVVNEQYF
d_call: NA; j_call: TRBJ1-4; v_call: TRBV27; clone_size: once; cdr3_nt: TGTGCCAGCAGTTTGACAGTGTCCCCTGAAAAACTGTTTTTT; cdr3_aa: CASSLTVSPEKLFF
d_call: TRBD2; j_call: TRBJ2-3; v_call: TRBV9; clone_size: NA; cdr3_nt: TGTGCCAGCAGCGTCGGACTAGCGGCCCACACAGATACGCAGTATTTT; cdr3_aa: CASSVGLAAHTDTQYF
d_call: NA; j_call: TRBJ1-6; v_call: TRBV4-2; clone_size: NA; cdr3_nt: TGTGCCAGCAGCCAAGGACTTAAGGATTCACCCCTCCACTTT; cdr3_aa: CASSQGLKDSPLHF
d_call: TRBD2; j_call: TRBJ2-3; v_call: TRBV18; clone_size: NA; cdr3_nt: TGTGCCAGCTCACCCCTAGCGGGGGGACCTCGGGGAGATACGCAGTATTTT; cdr3_aa: CASSPLAGGPRGDTQYF
d_call: NA; j_call: TRBJ1-1; v_call: TRBV11-2; clone_size: NA; cdr3_nt: TGTGCCAGCAGCTTACAGGGGAACACTGAAGCTTTCTTT; cdr3_aa: CASSLQGNTEAFF
d_call: TRBD1; j_call: TRBJ2-1; v_call: TRBV7-3; clone_size: NA; cdr3_nt: TGTGCCAGCAGCACCTCCGGGACAGTGGGAAATGAGCAGTTCTTC; cdr3_aa: CASSTSGTVGNEQFF
d_call: NA; j_call: TRBJ2-1; v_call: TRBV5-1; clone_size: few; cdr3_nt: TGCGCCAGCAGCAGGGAGGGGGGCGGCTCCTACAATGAGCAGTTCTTC; cdr3_aa: CASSREGGGSYNEQFF
d_call: NA; j_call: TRBJ1-5; v_call: TRBV5-3; clone_size: NA; cdr3_nt: TGTGCCAGAAGCGGTTACAGGGGCAATCAGCCCCAGCATTTT; cdr3_aa: CARSGYRGNQPQHF
d_call: NA; j_call: TRBJ1-1; v_call: TRBV6-5; clone_size: NA; cdr3_nt: TGTGCCAGCAGTTACGGGGGGGTCACTGAAGCTTTCTTT; cdr3_aa: CASSYGGVTEAFF
d_call: TRBD2; j_call: TRBJ2-1; v_call: TRBV7-2; clone_size: NA; cdr3_nt: TGTGCCAGCAGCTTAGCCCTCGGTTTAGCGGGGGGGCGGAATGAGCAGTTCTTC; cdr3_aa: CASSLALGLAGGRNEQFF
d_call: TRBD1; j_call: TRBJ1-1; v_call: TRBV19; clone_size: NA; cdr3_nt: TGTGCCAGTACTCGCGCGGGACAGGGGAACACTGAAGCTTTCTTT; cdr3_aa: CASTRAGQGNTEAFF
d_call: NA; j_call: TRBJ1-3; v_call: TRBV12-5; clone_size: NA; cdr3_nt: TGTGCTAGTGGTTCCGAGGGAAACACCATATATTTT; cdr3_aa: CASGSEGNTIYF
d_call: NA; j_call: TRBJ2-7; v_call: TRBV28; clone_size: NA; cdr3_nt: TGTGCCAGCAGACCCGGGCTACAGGCTCGCGAGCAGTACTTC; cdr3_aa: CASRPGLQAREQYF
d_call: TRBD1; j_call: TRBJ2-5; v_call: TRBV5-4; clone_size: NA; cdr3_nt: TGTGCCAGCAGCACGAAACAGGGGGCACAAGAGACCCAGTACTTC; cdr3_aa: CASSTKQGAQETQYF
d_call: TRBD1; j_call: TRBJ1-1; v_call: TRBV4-1; clone_size: NA; cdr3_nt: TGCGCCAGCAGCAACATTAACAGGGGCCGCAGAGAGAACACTGAAGCTTTCTTT; cdr3_aa: CASSNINRGRRENTEAFF
d_call: TRBD2; j_call: TRBJ2-1; v_call: TRBV28; clone_size: NA; cdr3_nt: TGTGCCAGCAGTTTATTTGAGCTAGCGGGGCCCAATGAGCAGTTCTTC; cdr3_aa: CASSLFELAGPNEQFF
d_call: TRBD1; j_call: TRBJ2-7; v_call: TRBV30; clone_size: NA; cdr3_nt: TGTGCCTGGAGTGGCCTAGGGACAGGGAATACCTACGAGCAGTACTTC; cdr3_aa: CAWSGLGTGNTYEQYF
d_call: NA; j_call: TRBJ1-6; v_call: TRBV5-4; clone_size: NA; cdr3_nt: TGTGCCAGCAGCTTAGGTATGGCAGGCCATAATTCACCCCTCCACTTT; cdr3_aa: CASSLGMAGHNSPLHF
d_call: TRBD2; j_call: TRBJ2-1; v_call: TRBV7-8; clone_size: once; cdr3_nt: TGTGCCAGCAGCTTCCTAGCGGGAGGTGCGGGAGAGCAGTTCTTC; cdr3_aa: CASSFLAGGAGEQFF
d_call: TRBD2; j_call: TRBJ2-3; v_call: TRBV6-4; clone_size: NA; cdr3_nt: TGTGCCAGCAACGGACAGGGTCGGCTAGCGGGGGGTAGGAAGACAGATACGCAGTATTTT; cdr3_aa: CASNGQGRLAGGRKTDTQYF
d_call: NA; j_call: TRBJ1-1; v_call: TRBV19; clone_size: NA; cdr3_nt: TGTGCCAGTAGTCCGGGGGGTCAGCTGAACACTGAAGCTTTCTTT; cdr3_aa: CASSPGGQLNTEAFF
d_call: TRBD1; j_call: TRBJ2-3; v_call: TRBV27; clone_size: few; cdr3_nt: TGTGCCAGCAGTTTACGGGACAGGAGCTCAGATACGCAGTATTTT; cdr3_aa: CASSLRDRSSDTQYF
d_call: TRBD1; j_call: TRBJ1-5; v_call: TRBV28; clone_size: NA; cdr3_nt: TGTGCCAGCAGCGCTACAGGGGCCGGCAATCAGCCCCAGCATTTT; cdr3_aa: CASSATGAGNQPQHF
d_call: TRBD1; j_call: TRBJ2-7; v_call: TRBV5-6; clone_size: NA; cdr3_nt: TGTGCCAGCAGCCCGACAGGGTCCCCCTACGAGCAGTACTTC; cdr3_aa: CASSPTGSPYEQYF
d_call: TRBD2; j_call: TRBJ2-1; v_call: TRBV7-3; clone_size: NA; cdr3_nt: TGTGCCAGCAGCCCGGGACTAGCTCTAAATGAGCAGTTCTTC; cdr3_aa: CASSPGLALNEQFF
d_call: TRBD2; j_call: TRBJ2-7; v_call: TRBV28; clone_size: NA; cdr3_nt: TGTGCCAGCAGTCCGTTTAGCGGGGGGGCTTACGAGCAGTACTTC; cdr3_aa: CASSPFSGGAYEQYF
d_call: NA; j_call: TRBJ2-2; v_call: TRBV5-1; clone_size: NA; cdr3_nt: TGCGCCAGCCGTGAAGGGGGGGGCACCGGGGAGCTGTTTTTT; cdr3_aa: CASREGGGTGELFF
d_call: TRBD1; j_call: TRBJ2-2; v_call: TRBV5-4; clone_size: NA; cdr3_nt: TGTGCCAGCAGAAAAGACAGGGGGGGCACCGGGGAGCTGTTTTTT; cdr3_aa: CASRKDRGGTGELFF
d_call: TRBD2; j_call: TRBJ2-3; v_call: TRBV5-1; clone_size: once; cdr3_nt: TGCGCCAGCAGCTTGGCCCCTAGCGGGGGGGGGTCAGATACGCAGTATTTT; cdr3_aa: CASSLAPSGGGSDTQYF
d_call: TRBD1; j_call: TRBJ2-5; v_call: TRBV5-4; clone_size: NA; cdr3_nt: TGTGCCAGCAAGGACAGGGCGGAGGAGACCCAGTACTTC; cdr3_aa: CASKDRAEETQYF
d_call: TRBD1; j_call: TRBJ2-7; v_call: TRBV11-2; clone_size: once; cdr3_nt: TGTGCCAGCAGCCCGGACAGGGGTGGCTACGAGCAGTACTTC; cdr3_aa: CASSPDRGGYEQYF
d_call: NA; j_call: TRBJ2-2; v_call: TRBV5-1; clone_size: once; cdr3_nt: TGCGCCAGCAGTGGGCTTCGGAACACCGGGGAGCTGTTTTTT; cdr3_aa: CASSGLRNTGELFF
d_call: NA; j_call: TRBJ2-7; v_call: TRBV15; clone_size: few; cdr3_nt: TGTGCCACCAGCAGAGCTGGGGGGAACGAGCAGTACTTC; cdr3_aa: CATSRAGGNEQYF
d_call: TRBD1; j_call: TRBJ1-2; v_call: TRBV5-4; clone_size: few; cdr3_nt: TGTGCCAGCAGCCCCCGTCAAGGACAGGGAAGCTATGGCTACACCTTC; cdr3_aa: CASSPRQGQGSYGYTF